These 28 T cell receptor beta chains came from one sample sequenced in a study of blood T cell repertoires in COVID-19. Data came from immunoSEQ multiplex PCR; TCRdb stores just in-frame clones and leaves some out. The data show approximately 67,000 clones, 82% seen once. Sample: peripheral blood. Every receptor here comes from a man in his 60s with acute or convalescent COVID-19.

The rearrangement uses TRBV7-2 and TRBJ1-4; 9 bases map to TRBD1. CDR3 length equals 16 residues. With V trimmed by 4 bases and J by 2 bases, 5 bases remained unmatched. In germline, CDR1 is SGHTA, CDR2 FQGNSA. The CDR3 DNA is TGTGCCAGCAGCTCAAGGGGGACAGGGACTAATGAAAAACTGTTTTTT. This codes for CASSSRGTGTNEKLFF. The complete variable domain, with remaining parts taken from reference TRBV7-2 and TRBJ1-4, reads GAGVSQSPSNKVTEKGKDVELRCDPISGHTALYWYRQSLGQGLEFLIYFQGNSAPDKSGLPSDRFSAERTGGSVSTLTIQRTQQEDSAVYLCASSSRGTGTNEKLFFGSGTQLSVL.

This chain links TRBV3-1 (or the pseudogene TRBV3-2) with TRBJ1-2; a possible D gene is TRBD1 (6 bases). Germline-derived CDR1 and CDR2 are LGHDT and YNNKEL (reference sequence). V was clipped by 0 bases and J by 0 bases, with 14 bases between them. The CDR3 runs 17 residues. The CDR3 nucleotides read TGTGCCAGCAGCCAAGACGGGGGGCGCGGTACTAACTATGGCTACACCTTC. This gives the protein CASSQDGGRGTNYGYTF.

The count of this clone is one. The rearrangement joins TRBV5-1 to TRBJ1-1; 8 nucleotides match TRBD1. Trimming cost V 5 bases and J 4 bases; bases outside gene matches: 4. The germline V gene encodes CDR1 SGHRS and CDR2 YFSETQ. The CDR3 is made up of 13 amino acids. The CDR3 DNA sequence: TGCGCCAGCAGTAAGGACAGGGCCACTGAAGCTTTCTTT. Encoded protein: CASSKDRATEAFF.

The genes are TRBV18 and TRBJ2-7; the D gene is possibly TRBD1 (5 bases). Germline CDR1 KGHSH, CDR2 LQKENI. The ends were cut back, 4 bases at V and 6 bases at J, with 13 bases in the middle. The CDR3 sequence is 13 residues long. CDR3 amino acids: CASSLPLQGEQYV. Written as DNA, the CDR3 is TGTGCCAGCTCACTCCCCCTCCAGGGCGAGCAGTACGTC.

This chain uses TRBV18 with TRBJ2-3; tentative D call: TRBD2 (7 bases). The CDR3 spans 15 residues. CDR1 and CDR2 from the germline V gene are KGHSH and LQKENI. The V gene lost 6 bases and the J gene lost 4 bases, with 17 bases spanning the gap. The CDR3 loop is CASSPQGGGADTQYF. As DNA, the CDR3 is TGTGCCAGCTCCCCCCAGGGAGGGGGGGCAGATACGCAGTATTTT.

Only one count was recorded for this clone. The chain employs TRBV19 and TRBJ2-3; 15 bases agree with TRBD2. The CDR3 length is 14 residues. V gave up 5 bases and J gave up 15 bases; unmatched junction bases: 9. Looked up from germline, CDR1 is LNHDA and CDR2 is SQIVND (reference sequence). This chain's CDR3 is CASSLRTSGGAQYF. The CDR3 DNA reads TGTGCCAGTAGTCTAAGGACTAGCGGGGGGGCACAATATTTT.

The rearrangement links TRBV3-1 (or the pseudogene TRBV3-2) to TRBJ2-7; TRBD2 might be the D (6 bases). V was trimmed by 0 bases and J by 11 bases, leaving 17 bases between them. Germline CDR1 and CDR2: LGHDT and YNNKEL (reference sequence). This CDR3 is 14 amino acids long. CDR3 in DNA: TGTGCCAGCAGCCAAGAAGGAGGGGATGGGATGGAGTACTTC. It yields the protein CASSQEGGDGMEYF.

The chain is built from TRBV30 and TRBJ2-4, with D possibly being TRBD2 (6 bases). V was shortened by 5 bases and J by 4 bases, with 12 bases between the two germline ends. Germline CDR1 and CDR2: GTSNPN and SVGIG (reference sequence). The CDR3 has 13 residues. This CDR3 is CAWRGFRKNIQYF. DNA of the CDR3: TGTGCCTGGCGGGGGTTCAGGAAAAACATTCAGTACTTC.

This clone was observed a single time. The J gene is TRBJ2-3, the V gene TRBV12-3 or TRBV12-4, with D tentatively TRBD2 (5 bases). This CDR3 contains 11 residues. V lost 3 bases and J 8 bases, leaving 6 bases between the germline ends. CDR3 DNA: TGTGCCAGCAGTTTGGAGGCTACGCAGTATTTT. Translated: CASSLEATQYF.

The V call is TRBV27, the J call TRBJ1-5, with 8 bases that match TRBD1. The V gene's germline CDR1 is MNHEY and CDR2 SMNVEV (reference sequence). The trim removed 5 bases at V and 4 bases at J, leaving 13 bases unmatched. The CDR3 is 17 residues long. The CDR3 loop is CASSLSKSGQVNQPQHF. In DNA, the CDR3 is TGTGCCAGCAGTCTCTCTAAATCGGGACAGGTAAATCAGCCCCAGCATTTT.

This clone came up once. V and J are TRBV2 and TRBJ2-5; D gene unclear. The ends were cut back, 6 bases at V and 0 bases at J, with 14 bases in the middle. CDR1 is SNHLY and CDR2 is FYNNEI in the germline V gene. The CDR3 runs to 15 residues. The DNA of the CDR3 is TGTGCCAGCAGGTCAGGCCCTACGTACCAAGAGACCCAGTACTTC. Translating gives CASRSGPTYQETQYF.

V is TRBV11-2 and J is TRBJ2-1, with TRBD2 matching 10 bases. CDR3 length: 16 amino acids. The germline V gene has CDR1 SGHAT and CDR2 FQNNGV. Trimming removed 5 bases from V and 7 bases from J; junction bases left unmatched: 11. CDR3 loop: CASSRLTSGAGNEQFF. The CDR3 nucleotides read TGTGCCAGCAGCCGTCTTACTAGCGGGGCCGGGAATGAGCAGTTCTTC.

The chain recombines TRBV15 with TRBJ2-1, with 8 bases lining up with TRBD1. The CDR3 has 15 residues. The trim removed 3 bases at V and 7 bases at J, leaving 8 bases unmatched. Looked up from germline, CDR1 is LNHNV and CDR2 is YYDKDF (reference sequence). CDR3 bases: TGTGCCACCAGCAGCTTGGACAGGGCCTTGAATGAGCAGTTCTTC. Translation: CATSSLDRALNEQFF. The complete variable domain, with remaining parts taken from reference TRBV15 and TRBJ2-1, reads DAMVIQNPRYQVTQFGKPVTLSCSQTLNHNVMYWYQQKSSQAPKLLFHYYDKDFNNEADTPDNFQSRRPNTSFCFLDIRSPGLGDTAMYLCATSSLDRALNEQFFGPGTRLTVL.

The genes are TRBV13 and TRBJ1-1, with 9 positions matching TRBD1. This CDR3 is 13 amino acids long. Germline CDR1 PRHDT, CDR2 FYEKMQ (reference sequence). Germline trimming cut 5 bases from V and 4 bases from J; bases unmatched to any gene: 2. CDR3 residues: CASSRDRATEAFF. CDR3 sequence (DNA): TGTGCCAGCAGCCGGGACAGGGCCACTGAAGCTTTCTTT.

This clone was detected once. The chain uses TRBV23-1 and TRBJ2-3; 8 bases align to TRBD1. TRBV23-1 is reported as an ORF; its role is uncertain. The CDR3 loop spans 17 amino acids. The V and J ends lost 2 bases and 3 bases, in that order; junction bases with no gene match: 10. CDR3 in DNA: TGCGCCAGCAGTCAAGGACAGGGCCCAAGCGGTACAGATACGCAGTATTTT. The encoded protein is CASSQGQGPSGTDTQYF.

This rearrangement joins TRBV7-6 to TRBJ2-3; 12 bases agree with TRBD2. Trimming at V came to 4 bases and at J to 5 bases, leaving 10 bases not matched to a gene. The CDR3 sequence is 17 residues long. Germline assignment: CDR1 SGHVS and CDR2 FNYEAQ. CDR3 in DNA: TGTGCCAGCAGCTCCCTCGGGCGGACTAGCGGGAAAGATACGCAGTATTTT. This sequence encodes CASSSLGRTSGKDTQYF.

The chain is built from TRBV7-9 and TRBJ1-6; 10 bases are shared with TRBD1. The V and J ends lost 5 bases and 6 bases, in that order; junction bases with no gene match: 4. Germline CDR1 is SEHNR and CDR2 is FQNEAQ (reference sequence). The CDR3 loop spans 15 amino acids. For the CDR3, the DNA is TGTGCCAGCAGCCCACGGACAGGGGGTAATTCACCCCTCCACTTT. Its protein product is CASSPRTGGNSPLHF. Variable domain in full (rest from reference TRBV7-9 and TRBJ1-6): DTGVSQNPRHKITKRGQNVTFRCDPISEHNRLYWYRQTLGQGPEFLTYFQNEAQLEKSRLLSDRFSAERPKGSFSTLEIQRTEQGDSAMYLCASSPRTGGNSPLHFGNGTRLTVT.

The CDR3 is CASSSASGVITDTQYF. The CDR3 DNA sequence: TGTGCCAGCAGCTCCGCTAGCGGGGTGATCACAGATACGCAGTATTTT. The chain employs TRBV7-8 and TRBJ2-3; 9 bases align to TRBD2. In germline, CDR1 is SGHVS, CDR2 FQNEAQ. After removal of 4 bases from V and 2 bases from J, the junction contained 7 bases not matched to a gene. The CDR3 sequence is 16 residues long.

The sample holds a few counts of this clone. The chain links TRBV7-9 to TRBJ1-1, with D perhaps TRBD1 (6 bases). The CDR3 has 14 residues. V gave up 2 bases and J gave up 1 base, with 8 bases separating them. The germline V gene encodes CDR1 SEHNR and CDR2 FQNEAQ (reference sequence). DNA for the CDR3: TGTGCCAGCAGCTTATCAGGGGCGAACACTGAAGCTTTCTTT. Encoded protein: CASSLSGANTEAFF.

This clone has only one observation. The chain recombines TRBV5-1 with TRBJ2-1, with TRBD2 identical over 9 bases. The CDR3 covers 14 residues. From germline, CDR1 is SGHRS and CDR2 YFSETQ. With V trimmed by 5 bases and J by 7 bases, 7 bases remained unmatched. The CDR3 DNA reads TGCGCCAGCAGTGGCGGGGGGGGTTATAATGAGCAGTTCTTC. It codes for CASSGGGGYNEQFF. Full variable domain (outside the CDR3, taken from reference TRBV5-1 and TRBJ2-1): KAGVTQTPRYLIKTRGQQVTLSCSPISGHRSVSWYQQTPGQGLQFLFEYFSETQRNKGNFPGRFSGRQFSNSRSEMNVSTLELGDSALYLCASSGGGGYNEQFFGPGTRLTVL.

The chain links TRBV27 to TRBJ1-2, with 10 bases that match TRBD1. This CDR3 region has 16 residues. Germline CDR1 and CDR2: MNHEY and SMNVEV (reference sequence). Trimming removed 4 bases from V and 8 bases from J; junction bases left unmatched: 13. Here the CDR3 DNA reads TGTGCCAGCAGTTCGTACCGGGGACAGGGGATCGGGGGCTACACCTTC. Protein: CASSSYRGQGIGGYTF.

This clone was recorded a few times. The chain recombines TRBV2 with TRBJ1-2; D is perhaps TRBD1 (6 bases). The ends were cut back, 8 bases at V and 8 bases at J, with 15 bases in the middle. The CDR3 is 12 amino acids. Germline CDR1 SNHLY, CDR2 FYNNEI. The CDR3 sequence: CASGENRAGYTF. CDR3 DNA sequence: TGTGCCAGCGGGGAAAACAGGGCAGGCTACACCTTC.

This clone appeared a single time. This sequence joins TRBV5-4 and TRBJ2-3; possible D gene TRBD2, 5 bases. Germline values: CDR1 SGHNT, CDR2 YYREEE (reference sequence). Trimming took off 4 bases at V and 1 base at J, with 22 bases between the two ends. The CDR3 loop spans 18 amino acids. The CDR3 region is CASSLKNRIQAGTDTQYF. CDR3 DNA: TGTGCCAGCAGCCTCAAGAATCGGATCCAAGCGGGCACAGATACGCAGTATTTT.

The chain has TRBV6-1 and TRBJ1-6, with 9 bases that match TRBD1. There are 15 residues in the CDR3. Trimming at V came to 8 bases and at J to 10 bases, leaving 12 bases not matched to a gene. Germline V gives CDR1 MNHNS, CDR2 SASEGT. The CDR3 protein is CASGGDRALWSPLHF. In DNA form, the CDR3 reads TGTGCCAGCGGGGGGGACAGGGCCCTTTGGTCACCCCTCCACTTT.

This chain links TRBV12-3 or TRBV12-4 with TRBJ1-2; no firm D call. The V end lost 0 bases, the J end lost 7 bases, and 9 bases lay between the germline ends. The CDR3 covers 13 residues. Here the CDR3 DNA reads TGTGCCAGCAGTTTAGCTGCCTCTAGTGGCTACACCTTC. The encoded protein is CASSLAASSGYTF.

The J gene is TRBJ2-2, the V gene TRBV6-2 or TRBV6-3; no clear D gene. CDR1 is MNHEY, CDR2 SVGEGT, per germline. This CDR3 region has 13 residues. V gave up 3 bases and J gave up 6 bases, with 8 bases separating them. In DNA, the CDR3 is TGTGCCAGCAGTTATGGGCTACCCGGGGAGCTGTTTTTT. Amino acids: CASSYGLPGELFF.

This clone was recorded once. V gene TRBV2 combines with J gene TRBJ2-1; the D is unclear. The CDR3 has 14 amino acids. In germline, CDR1 is SNHLY, CDR2 FYNNEI. The V and J ends lost 3 bases and 4 bases respectively, with 10 bases between them. CDR3 sequence (DNA): TGTGCCAGCAGTGAGGCGACATTGTACAATGAGCAGTTCTTC. It is translated as CASSEATLYNEQFF.

This chain links TRBV27 with TRBJ2-2, with 11 bases that match TRBD2. The ends lost 1 base at V and 0 bases at J; junction bases unmatched: 7. The CDR3 is 19 amino acids. Germline V gene sequence: CDR1 MNHEY, CDR2 SMNVEV (reference sequence). The CDR3 DNA reads as TGTGCCAGCAGTTTATATGGGGTTAGCGGGGGGGCGAACACCGGGGAGCTGTTTTTT. Protein product: CASSLYGVSGGANTGELFF.